Here is one T cell receptor beta chain with its context. The CDR3 runs to 14 residues. CDR1 is KGHSH, CDR2 LQKENI, per germline. With V trimmed by 6 bases and J by 7 bases, 7 bases remained unmatched. The table came from immunoSEQ multiplex PCR; TCRdb's copy has only in-frame clones and leaves some out. Here the sample spans about 82,000 clones, 80% to 90% being singletons. The source of the sample is a study of blood T cell repertoires in COVID-19. Sequenced input: PBMCs or T cells enriched from blood (not recorded which). This chain links TRBV18 with TRBJ2-7; 12 bases align to TRBD1. The clonotype comes from a woman between 45 and 60 years old with acute COVID-19. The CDR3: CASSRGDRGLEQYF. CDR3 coding DNA: TGTGCCAGCTCCCGGGGGGACAGGGGGCTTGAGCAGTACTTC.